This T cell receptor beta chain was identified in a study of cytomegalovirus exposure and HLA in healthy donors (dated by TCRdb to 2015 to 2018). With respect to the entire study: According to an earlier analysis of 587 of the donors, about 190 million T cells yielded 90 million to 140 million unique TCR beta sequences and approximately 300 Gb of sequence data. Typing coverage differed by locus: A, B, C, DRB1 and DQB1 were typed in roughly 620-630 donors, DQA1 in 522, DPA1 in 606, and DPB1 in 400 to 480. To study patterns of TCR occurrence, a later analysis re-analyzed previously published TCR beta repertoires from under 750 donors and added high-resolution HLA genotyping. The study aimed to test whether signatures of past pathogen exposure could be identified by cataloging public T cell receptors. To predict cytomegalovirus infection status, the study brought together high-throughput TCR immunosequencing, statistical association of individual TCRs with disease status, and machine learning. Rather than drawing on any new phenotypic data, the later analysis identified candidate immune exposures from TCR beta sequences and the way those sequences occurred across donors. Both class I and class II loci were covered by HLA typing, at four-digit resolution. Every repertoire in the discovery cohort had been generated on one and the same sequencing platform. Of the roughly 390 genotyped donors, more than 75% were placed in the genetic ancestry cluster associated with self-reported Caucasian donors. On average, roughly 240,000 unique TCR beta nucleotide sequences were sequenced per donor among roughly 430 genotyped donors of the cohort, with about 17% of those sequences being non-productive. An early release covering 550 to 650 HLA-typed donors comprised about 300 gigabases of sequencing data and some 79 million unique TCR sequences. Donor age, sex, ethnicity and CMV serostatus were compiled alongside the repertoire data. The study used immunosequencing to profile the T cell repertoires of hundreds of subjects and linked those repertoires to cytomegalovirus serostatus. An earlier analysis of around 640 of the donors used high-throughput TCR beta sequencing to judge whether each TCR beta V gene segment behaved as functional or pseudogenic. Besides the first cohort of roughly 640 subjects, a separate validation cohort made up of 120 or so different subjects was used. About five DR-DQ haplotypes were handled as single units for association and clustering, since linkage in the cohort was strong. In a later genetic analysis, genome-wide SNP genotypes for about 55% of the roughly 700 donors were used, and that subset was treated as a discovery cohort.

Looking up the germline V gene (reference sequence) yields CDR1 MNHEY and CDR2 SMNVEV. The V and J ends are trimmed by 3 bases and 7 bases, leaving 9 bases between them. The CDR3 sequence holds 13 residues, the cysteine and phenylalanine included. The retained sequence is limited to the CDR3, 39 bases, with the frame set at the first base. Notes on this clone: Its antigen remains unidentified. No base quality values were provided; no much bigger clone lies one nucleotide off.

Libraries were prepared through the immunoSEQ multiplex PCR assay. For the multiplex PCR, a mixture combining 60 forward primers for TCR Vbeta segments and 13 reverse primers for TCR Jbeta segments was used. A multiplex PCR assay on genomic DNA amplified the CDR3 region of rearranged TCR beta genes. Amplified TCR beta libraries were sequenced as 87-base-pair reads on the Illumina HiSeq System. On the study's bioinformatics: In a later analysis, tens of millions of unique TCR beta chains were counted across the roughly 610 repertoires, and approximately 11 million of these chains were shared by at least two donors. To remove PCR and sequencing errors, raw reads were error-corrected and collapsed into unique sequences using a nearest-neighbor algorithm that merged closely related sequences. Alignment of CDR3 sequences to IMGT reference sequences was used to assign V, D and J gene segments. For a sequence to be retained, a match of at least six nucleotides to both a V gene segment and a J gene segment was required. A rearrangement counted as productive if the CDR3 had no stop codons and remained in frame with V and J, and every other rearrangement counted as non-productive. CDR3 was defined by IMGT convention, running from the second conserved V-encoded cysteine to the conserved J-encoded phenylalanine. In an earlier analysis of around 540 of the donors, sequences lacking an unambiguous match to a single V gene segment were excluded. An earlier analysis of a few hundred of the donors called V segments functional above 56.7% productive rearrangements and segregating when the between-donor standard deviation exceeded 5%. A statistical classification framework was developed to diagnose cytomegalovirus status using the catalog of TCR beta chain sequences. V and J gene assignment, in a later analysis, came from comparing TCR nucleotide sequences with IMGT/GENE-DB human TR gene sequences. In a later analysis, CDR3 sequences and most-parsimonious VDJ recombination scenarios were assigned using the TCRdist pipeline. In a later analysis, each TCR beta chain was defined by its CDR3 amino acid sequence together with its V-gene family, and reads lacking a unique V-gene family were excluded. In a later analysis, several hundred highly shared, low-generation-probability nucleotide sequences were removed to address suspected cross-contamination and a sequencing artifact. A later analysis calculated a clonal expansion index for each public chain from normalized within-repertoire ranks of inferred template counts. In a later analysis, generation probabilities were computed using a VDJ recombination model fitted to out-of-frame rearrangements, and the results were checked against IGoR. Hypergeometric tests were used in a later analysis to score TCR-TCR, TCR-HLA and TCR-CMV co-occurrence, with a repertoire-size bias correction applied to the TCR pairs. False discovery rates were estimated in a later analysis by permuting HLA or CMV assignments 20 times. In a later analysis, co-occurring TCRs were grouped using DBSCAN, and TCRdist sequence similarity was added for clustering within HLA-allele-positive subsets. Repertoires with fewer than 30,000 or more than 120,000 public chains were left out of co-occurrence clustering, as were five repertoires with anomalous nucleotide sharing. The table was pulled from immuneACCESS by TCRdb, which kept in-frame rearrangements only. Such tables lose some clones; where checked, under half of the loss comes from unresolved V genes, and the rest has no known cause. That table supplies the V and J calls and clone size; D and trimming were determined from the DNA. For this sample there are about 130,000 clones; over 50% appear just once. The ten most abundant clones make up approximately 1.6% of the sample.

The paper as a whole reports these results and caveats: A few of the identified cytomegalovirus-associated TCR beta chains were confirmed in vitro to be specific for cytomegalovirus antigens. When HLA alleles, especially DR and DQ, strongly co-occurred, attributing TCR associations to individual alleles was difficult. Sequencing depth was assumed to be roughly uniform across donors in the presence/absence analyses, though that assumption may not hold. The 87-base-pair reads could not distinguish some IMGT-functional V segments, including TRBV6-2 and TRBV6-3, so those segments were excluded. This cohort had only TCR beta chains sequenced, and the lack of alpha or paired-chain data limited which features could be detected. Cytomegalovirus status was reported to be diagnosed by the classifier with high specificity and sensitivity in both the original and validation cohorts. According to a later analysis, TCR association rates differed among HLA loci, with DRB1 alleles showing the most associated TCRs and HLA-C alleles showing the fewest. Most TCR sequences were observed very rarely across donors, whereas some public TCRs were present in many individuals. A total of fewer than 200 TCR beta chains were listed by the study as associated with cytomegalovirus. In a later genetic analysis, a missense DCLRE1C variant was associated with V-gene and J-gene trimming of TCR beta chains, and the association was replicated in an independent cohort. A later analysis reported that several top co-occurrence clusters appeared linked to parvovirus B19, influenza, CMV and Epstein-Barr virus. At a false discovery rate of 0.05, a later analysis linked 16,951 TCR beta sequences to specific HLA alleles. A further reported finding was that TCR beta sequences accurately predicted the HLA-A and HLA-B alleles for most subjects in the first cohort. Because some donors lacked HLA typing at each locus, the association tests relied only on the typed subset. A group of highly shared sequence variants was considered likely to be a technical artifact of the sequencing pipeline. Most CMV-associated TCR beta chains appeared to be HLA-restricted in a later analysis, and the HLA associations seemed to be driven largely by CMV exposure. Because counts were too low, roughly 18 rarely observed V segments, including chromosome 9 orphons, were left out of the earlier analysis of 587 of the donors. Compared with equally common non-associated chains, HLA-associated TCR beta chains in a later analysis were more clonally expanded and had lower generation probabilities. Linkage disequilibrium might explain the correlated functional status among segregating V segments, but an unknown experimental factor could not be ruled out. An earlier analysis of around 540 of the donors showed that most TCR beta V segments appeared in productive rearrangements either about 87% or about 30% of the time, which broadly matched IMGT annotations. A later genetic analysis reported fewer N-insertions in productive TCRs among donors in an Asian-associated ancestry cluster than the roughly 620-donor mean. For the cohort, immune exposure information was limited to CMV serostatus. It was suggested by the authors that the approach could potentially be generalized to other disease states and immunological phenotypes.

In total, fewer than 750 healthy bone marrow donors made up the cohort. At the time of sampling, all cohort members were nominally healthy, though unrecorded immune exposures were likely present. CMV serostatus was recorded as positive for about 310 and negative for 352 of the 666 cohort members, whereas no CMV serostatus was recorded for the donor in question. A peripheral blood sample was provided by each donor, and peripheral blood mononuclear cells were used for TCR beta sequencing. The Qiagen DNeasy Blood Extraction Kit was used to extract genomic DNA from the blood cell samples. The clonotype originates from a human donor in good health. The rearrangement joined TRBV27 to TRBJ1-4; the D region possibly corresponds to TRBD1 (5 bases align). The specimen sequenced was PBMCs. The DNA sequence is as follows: TGTGCCAGCAGTTTCAGGGATAGTGAAAAACTGTTTTTT. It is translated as CASSFRDSEKLFF.